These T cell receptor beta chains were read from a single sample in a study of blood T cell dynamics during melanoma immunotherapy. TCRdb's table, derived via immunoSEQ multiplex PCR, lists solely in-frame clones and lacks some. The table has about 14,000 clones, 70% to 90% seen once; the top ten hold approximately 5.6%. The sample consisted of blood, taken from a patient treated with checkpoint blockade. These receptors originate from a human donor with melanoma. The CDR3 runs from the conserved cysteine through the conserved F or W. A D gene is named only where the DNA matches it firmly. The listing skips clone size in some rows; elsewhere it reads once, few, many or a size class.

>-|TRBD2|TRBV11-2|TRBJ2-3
CAGRGAGGYTDTQYF
TGTGCCGGAAGGGGCGCGGGAGGGTACACAGATACGCAGTATTTT
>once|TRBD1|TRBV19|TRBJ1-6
CASSIAGTAISPLHF
TGTGCCAGTAGTATAGCAGGGACAGCTATCTCACCCCTCCACTTT
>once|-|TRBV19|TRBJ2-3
CASSAGEVDTQYF
TGTGCCAGTAGTGCGGGCGAGGTCGATACGCAGTATTTT
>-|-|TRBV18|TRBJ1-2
CASSPTMGGSDHGYTF
TGTGCCAGCTCGCCGACCATGGGGGGGAGCGACCATGGCTACACCTTC
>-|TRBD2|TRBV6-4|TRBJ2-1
CASSGGTSGYNEQFF
TGTGCCAGCAGTGGGGGGACTAGCGGATACAATGAGCAGTTCTTC
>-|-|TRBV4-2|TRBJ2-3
CASSQDPREGSTDTQYF
TGTGCCAGCAGCCAAGATCCCAGGGAAGGGAGCACAGATACGCAGTATTTT
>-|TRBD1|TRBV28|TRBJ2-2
CASSPFKGQFKAGNTGELFF
TGTGCCAGCAGTCCCTTCAAGGGACAGTTCAAAGCCGGGAACACCGGGGAGCTGTTTTTT
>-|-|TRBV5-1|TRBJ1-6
CASREGTYNSPLHF
TGCGCCAGCAGGGAAGGGACCTATAATTCACCCCTCCACTTT
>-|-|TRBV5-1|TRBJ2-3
CASSLAFEGSTDTQYF
TGCGCCAGCAGCTTGGCCTTTGAGGGGAGCACAGATACGCAGTATTTT
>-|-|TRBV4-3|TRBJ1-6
CASSQEGVSSPLHF
TGCGCCAGCAGCCAAGAGGGGGTTTCCTCACCCCTCCACTTT
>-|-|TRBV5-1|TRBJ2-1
CASSLNRLVGEQFF
TGCGCCAGCAGCTTGAATCGACTAGTAGGTGAGCAGTTCTTC
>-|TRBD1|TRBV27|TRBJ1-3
CASSSDRVPGNTIYF
TGTGCCAGCAGCTCGGACAGGGTACCTGGAAACACCATATATTTT
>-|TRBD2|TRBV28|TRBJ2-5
CASSGGGLAETQYF
TGTGCCAGCAGTGGGGGGGGACTAGCAGAGACCCAGTACTTC
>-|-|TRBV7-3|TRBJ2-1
CASSLMGGLSDEQFF
TGTGCCAGCAGCTTAATGGGGGGCCTATCGGATGAGCAGTTCTTC
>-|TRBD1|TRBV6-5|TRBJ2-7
CASKPQGAEGEQYF
TGTGCCAGCAAACCACAGGGGGCCGAGGGCGAGCAGTACTTC
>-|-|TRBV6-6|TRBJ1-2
CASSLAFNYGYTF
TGTGCCAGCAGTCTAGCTTTTAACTATGGCTACACCTTC
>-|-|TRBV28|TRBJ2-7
CASSLNTDPRGQYF
TGTGCCAGCAGTTTAAACACAGACCCCAGGGGGCAGTACTTC
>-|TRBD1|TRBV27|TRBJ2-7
CASSEQGYYEQYF
TGTGCCAGCAGTGAACAGGGGTACTACGAGCAGTACTTC
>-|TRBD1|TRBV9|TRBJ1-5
CASSVGTGGNQPQHF
TGTGCCAGCAGCGTGGGGACAGGGGGGAATCAGCCCCAGCATTTT
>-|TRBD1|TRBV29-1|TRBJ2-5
CSVSGQNQETQYF
TGCAGCGTTTCGGGACAGAACCAAGAGACCCAGTACTTC
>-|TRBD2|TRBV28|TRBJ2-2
CASSSQGSGANTGELFF
TGTGCCAGCAGCTCCCAAGGTAGCGGGGCGAACACCGGGGAGCTGTTTTTT
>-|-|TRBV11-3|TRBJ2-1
CASSLGPRAAAYNEQFF
TGTGCCAGCAGCTTAGGCCCCCGGGCGGCAGCCTACAATGAGCAGTTCTTC
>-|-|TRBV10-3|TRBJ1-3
CAISEAGLSSGNTIYF
TGTGCCATCAGTGAGGCCGGGCTTAGCTCTGGAAACACCATATATTTT
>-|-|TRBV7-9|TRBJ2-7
CASERRGSYEQYF
TGTGCCAGCGAGCGCAGGGGCTCCTACGAGCAGTACTTC
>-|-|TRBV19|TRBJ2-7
CASRPLGGSYEQYF
TGTGCCAGTAGGCCCCTTGGAGGCTCCTACGAGCAGTACTTC
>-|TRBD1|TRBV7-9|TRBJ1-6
CASRGQSGTGPLHF
TGTGCCAGCAGGGGACAGAGTGGGACAGGGCCCCTCCACTTT
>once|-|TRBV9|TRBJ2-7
CASSTSGAGEQYF
TGTGCCAGCAGTACCTCGGGGGCGGGCGAGCAGTACTTC
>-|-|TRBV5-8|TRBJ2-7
CASSLGQGWSYEQYF
TGTGCCAGCAGCTTGGGTCAGGGTTGGTCCTACGAGCAGTACTTC
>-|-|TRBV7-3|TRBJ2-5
CASSPTGRDETQYF
TGTGCCAGCAGTCCCACAGGGCGGGATGAGACCCAGTACTTC
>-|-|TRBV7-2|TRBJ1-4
CASSFDRLLNEKLFF
TGTGCCAGCAGCTTTGACAGGCTCCTTAATGAAAAACTGTTTTTT
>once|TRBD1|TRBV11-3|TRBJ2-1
CASSTTGTGYIEQFF
TGTGCCAGCAGCACCACCGGGACAGGGTATATTGAGCAGTTCTTC
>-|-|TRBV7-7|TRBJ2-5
CASSLGTGPQETQYF
TGTGCTAGCAGCTTAGGTACGGGACCCCAAGAGACCCAGTACTTC
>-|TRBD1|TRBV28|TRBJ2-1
CASRRTGTGKDEQFF
TGTGCCAGCAGGCGAACCGGGACAGGGAAGGATGAGCAGTTCTTC
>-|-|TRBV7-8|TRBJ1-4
CASSRTREGKLFF
TGTGCCAGCAGCCGGACAAGGGAAGGGAAACTGTTTTTT
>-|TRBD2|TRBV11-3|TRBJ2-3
CASSLGRTSLTDTQYF
TGTGCCAGCAGCTTAGGGCGGACTAGCCTCACAGATACGCAGTATTTT
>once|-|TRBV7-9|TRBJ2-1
CASINTRDRRFNEQFF
TGTGCCAGCATCAATACGCGGGACAGACGATTTAATGAGCAGTTCTTC
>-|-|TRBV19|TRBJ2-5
CASSVRSGTQYF
TGTGCCAGTAGCGTCAGGTCGGGGACCCAGTACTTC
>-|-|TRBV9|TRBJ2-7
CASSGSGYAYEQYF
TGTGCCAGCAGCGGGAGCGGGTACGCCTACGAGCAGTACTTC
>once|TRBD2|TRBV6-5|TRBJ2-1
CASELAGAGNEQFF
TGTGCCAGCGAATTGGCGGGAGCAGGCAATGAGCAGTTCTTC
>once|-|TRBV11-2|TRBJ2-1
CASSLGQRLYNEQFF
TGTGCCAGCAGCCTTGGACAGCGACTTTACAATGAGCAGTTCTTC
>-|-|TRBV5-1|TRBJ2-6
CASSPGGSSGANVLTF
TGCGCCAGCAGCCCCGGGGGCTCATCTGGGGCCAACGTCCTGACTTTC